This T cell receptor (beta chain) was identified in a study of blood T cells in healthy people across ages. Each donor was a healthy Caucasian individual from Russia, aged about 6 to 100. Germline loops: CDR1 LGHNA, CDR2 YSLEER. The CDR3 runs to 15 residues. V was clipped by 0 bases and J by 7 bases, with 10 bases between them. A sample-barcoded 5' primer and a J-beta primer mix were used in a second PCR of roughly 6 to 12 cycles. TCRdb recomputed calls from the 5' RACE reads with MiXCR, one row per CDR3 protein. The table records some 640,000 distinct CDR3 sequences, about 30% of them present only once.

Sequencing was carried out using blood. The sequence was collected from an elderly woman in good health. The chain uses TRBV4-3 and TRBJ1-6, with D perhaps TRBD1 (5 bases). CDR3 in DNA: TGCGCCAGCAGCCAAGAGCAGGGTCGGAATTCACCCCTCCACTTT. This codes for CASSQEQGRNSPLHF.